A single sample gave rise to the 26 T cell receptor beta chains below, sequenced in a study of T cell repertoires in cytomegalovirus infection. TCRdb re-called the reads through MiXCR, storing one row per CDR3 protein. In the table there are 150,000 to 200,000 distinct CDR3 sequences, about 28% of which are singletons. Material: PBMCs. The receptors stem from a human donor in good health (CMV status not recorded). Some clones in this sample may be carry-over from other donors' samples.

This chain uses TRBV10-3 with TRBJ1-2; the match to TRBD1 covers 7 bases. The CDR3 covers 13 residues. J gave up 4 bases and V 6 bases, and 5 bases lay outside the gene matches. Germline assignment: CDR1 ENHRY and CDR2 SYGVKD. CDR3 protein: CAISGQDTYGYTF. The CDR3 region has the DNA TGTGCCATCAGCGGACAGGACACCTATGGCTACACCTTC.

This clonotype was counted a single time. CDR3 bases: TGCAGTGCTATTTTTCGGGGGAAGAGGGGCAATCAGCCCCAGCATTTT. It codes for CSAIFRGKRGNQPQHF. The chain links TRBV20-1 to TRBJ1-5; a possible D gene is TRBD1 (5 bases). Trimming removed 4 bases at V and 2 bases at J, with 18 bases between. This CDR3 region has 16 residues. Per germline, CDR1 DFQATT and CDR2 SNEGSKA (reference sequence).

This clonotype was observed at least ten times. This sequence joins TRBV4-3 and TRBJ1-1; maybe TRBD1 (6 bases). Deletions cut 0 bases from V and 8 bases from J, with 25 bases between. This CDR3 region has 18 residues. From germline, CDR1 is LGHNA and CDR2 YSLEER. The CDR3 region has the DNA TGCGCCAGCAGCCAAGAAGGCCTTTCTCCGGGACAAGGGTTCGAAGCTTTCTTT. Protein: CASSQEGLSPGQGFEAFF.

This clonotype came up a few times. The genes are TRBV5-4 and TRBJ2-1; TRBD1 aligns across 11 bases. J gave up 5 bases and V 3 bases, and 7 bases lay outside the gene matches. The CDR3 runs 16 residues. Germline V gives CDR1 SGHNT, CDR2 YYREEE (reference sequence). CDR3 loop: CASSSPGQGGDNEQFF. DNA of the CDR3: TGTGCCAGCAGCTCACCGGGACAGGGGGGGGACAATGAGCAGTTCTTC.

The chain carries TRBV2 and TRBJ1-1, with D possibly matching TRBD1 (5 bases). From germline, CDR1 is SNHLY and CDR2 FYNNEI. The CDR3 consists of 13 residues. The V gene lost 7 bases and the J gene lost 10 bases, with 19 bases spanning the gap. DNA of the CDR3: TGTGCCAGCACCAGGGACGTAGGAGTGCCAGCTTTCTTT. This translates into CASTRDVGVPAFF.

Ten or more counts support this clonotype. The CDR3: CASSPAGGPGDEQFF. CDR3 coding DNA: TGTGCCAGCAGTCCCGCGGGGGGGCCTGGGGATGAGCAGTTCTTC. J is TRBJ2-1 and V is TRBV12-3 or TRBV12-4, with TRBD2 identical over 9 bases. The CDR3 consists of 15 residues. J lost 8 bases, V lost 5 bases, and 10 bases had no gene match.

This chain uses TRBV10-3 with TRBJ2-1; D might be TRBD2 (5 bases). CDR1 ENHRY and CDR2 SYGVKD come from the germline V gene. This CDR3 has 15 residues. Trimming shortened V by 4 bases and J by 2 bases, and 12 bases separated the two germline ends. CDR3 region: CAISAGGSPYNEQFF. Written as DNA, the CDR3 is TGTGCCATCAGTGCTGGCGGGTCCCCCTACAATGAGCAGTTCTTC.

The sample holds a few counts of this clonotype. This sequence joins TRBV6-2 or TRBV6-3 and TRBJ1-2; D is unclear. The CDR3 sequence is 11 residues long. V lost 5 bases to trimming and J lost 6 bases, with 7 bases between them. Per the germline V gene, CDR1 is MNHEY and CDR2 is SVGEGT. This chain's CDR3 is CASSGSHGYTF. The CDR3 region has the DNA TGTGCCAGCAGTGGATCCCATGGCTACACCTTC.

This clonotype was detected ten times or more. The V and J genes are TRBV7-2 and TRBJ2-3, with 9 nucleotides matching TRBD1. This CDR3 comprises 16 residues. Germline values: CDR1 SGHTA, CDR2 FQGNSA. With 5 bases clipped from V and 4 bases from J, the junction kept 10 bases outside the gene matches. CDR3 in amino acids: CASSKFSTGGADTQYF. CDR3 in DNA: TGTGCCAGCAGCAAATTTTCAACAGGGGGCGCAGATACGCAGTATTTT. The full variable domain, completed using reference TRBV7-2 and TRBJ2-3, is GAGVSQSPSNKVTEKGKDVELRCDPISGHTALYWYRQSLGQGLEFLIYFQGNSAPDKSGLPSDRFSAERTGGSVSTLTIQRTQQEDSAVYLCASSKFSTGGADTQYFGPGTRLTVL.

The chain couples TRBV24-1 to TRBJ2-1, with D perhaps matching TRBD1 (6 bases). There are 13 residues in the CDR3. Trimming stripped 3 bases from V and 7 bases from J, with 9 bases between. Per the germline V gene, CDR1 is KGHDR and CDR2 is SFDVKD. Here the CDR3 DNA reads TGTGCCACCAGTGATGCAGGGGCGAATGAGCAGTTCTTC. Amino acid sequence: CATSDAGANEQFF.

This clonotype was detected a few times. The chain links TRBV7-2 to TRBJ2-7; D not certain. Germline V gene sequence: CDR1 SGHTA, CDR2 FQGNSA. The V end lost 4 bases, the J end lost 0 bases, and 7 bases lay between the germline ends. The CDR3 sequence is 13 residues long. The CDR3 coding sequence is TGTGCCAGCAGCTCTATCCACTCCTACGAGCAGTACTTC. Protein product: CASSSIHSYEQYF.

The V gene is TRBV2, the J gene TRBJ2-2; D remains unclear. Germline CDR1 is SNHLY and CDR2 is FYNNEI. The length of the CDR3 is 14 residues. V lost 8 bases and J 5 bases, leaving 15 bases between the germline ends. In nucleotides, the CDR3 is TGTGCCAGCGGGTTGAACCCAGTTACCGGGGAGCTGTTTTTT. Protein sequence: CASGLNPVTGELFF.

The chain recombines TRBV6-6 with TRBJ2-7; D might be TRBD1 or TRBD2, each matching 5 bases. The CDR3 is 14 residues long. The V end was cut by 6 bases, the J end by 5 bases, with 17 bases between. Per germline, CDR1 MNHNY and CDR2 SVGAGI (reference sequence). CDR3 residues: CASSPTGTGNEQYF. CDR3 DNA sequence: TGTGCCAGCAGCCCCACAGGCACGGGGAACGAGCAGTACTTC.

This clonotype was picked up many times. A read error may account for a junction end that differs from germline. The chain employs TRBV5-1 and TRBJ1-1; possible D gene TRBD1, 5 bases. The CDR3 sequence is 14 residues long. From germline, CDR1 is SGHRS and CDR2 YFSETQ. The CDR3 DNA follows: TGTGCCAGCAGCCCCGGGACCGTGAACACTGAAGCTTTCTTT. This sequence encodes CASSPGTVNTEAFF.

The chain uses TRBV20-1 and TRBJ1-2; tentatively, D is TRBD1 (5 bases). Germline CDR1 is DFQATT and CDR2 is SNEGSKA (reference sequence). The CDR3 runs 13 residues. The germline V and J ends were trimmed by 6 bases and 4 bases, with 15 bases remaining between them. CDR3 sequence (DNA): TGCAGTGCCCTCCTCGGGACCCCCTATGGCTACACCTTC. Its translation: CSALLGTPYGYTF.

J is TRBJ2-3 and V is TRBV10-3, with TRBD2 matching over 7 bases. From germline, CDR1 is ENHRY and CDR2 SYGVKD. V gave up 8 bases and J gave up 2 bases; unmatched junction bases: 10. This CDR3 has 15 amino acids. The CDR3 sequence is CAIGGGLPFTDTQYF. The CDR3 DNA sequence: TGTGCCATCGGGGGGGGGTTACCGTTCACAGATACGCAGTATTTT.

The chain carries TRBV10-2 and TRBJ2-6; D is perhaps TRBD1 (6 bases). V dropped 8 bases and J dropped 1 base, with 9 bases sitting between them. Per the germline V gene, CDR1 is WSHSY and CDR2 is SAAADI. This CDR3 region has 14 residues. The CDR3 DNA reads TGCGCCAGCGGGGGCGTTTCTGGGGCCAACGTCCTGACTTTC. Encoded protein: CASGGVSGANVLTF.

The chain has TRBV7-3 and TRBJ1-1; 7 bases line up with TRBD1. Losses at the gene ends were 4 bases for V and 3 bases for J; bases not matched to a gene: 5. Per germline, CDR1 SGHTA and CDR2 FQGTGA. The CDR3 consists of 14 residues. In DNA form, the CDR3 reads TGTGCCAGCAGCTCGACAGGGATGGACACTGAAGCTTTCTTT. As protein: CASSSTGMDTEAFF.

The gene calls are TRBV20-1 and TRBJ1-6; 7 bases match TRBD1. The CDR3 is 15 amino acids. CDR1 is DFQATT, CDR2 SNEGSKA, per germline (reference sequence). J was trimmed by 6 bases and V by 3 bases; bases with no gene match: 8. The CDR3 bases are TGCAGTGCTAGGGCCGGACAGGAGCTTAATTCACCCCTCCACTTT. Translation gives CSARAGQELNSPLHF.

The chain employs TRBV19 and TRBJ1-1; TRBD1 aligns across 7 bases. Looked up from germline, CDR1 is LNHDA and CDR2 is SQIVND (reference sequence). Trimming at V came to 7 bases and at J to 1 base, leaving 9 bases not matched to a gene. The CDR3 contains 15 residues. The CDR3 loop reads CASNVQGTGNTEAFF. The CDR3 DNA sequence: TGTGCCAGTAATGTACAGGGGACGGGGAACACTGAAGCTTTCTTT.

The chain is built from TRBV10-3 and TRBJ1-5; tentative D call: TRBD1 (6 bases). The germline V gene has CDR1 ENHRY and CDR2 SYGVKD. V was cut by 3 bases and J by 4 bases, with 19 bases left in between. The CDR3 contains 17 residues. CDR3 in amino acids: CAISDDNRGQGNQPQHF. The CDR3 DNA reads as TGTGCCATCAGTGATGATAATCGGGGGCAGGGGAATCAGCCCCAGCATTTT.

V and J are TRBV6-8 and TRBJ1-3, with a tentative D call TRBD1 (5 bases). The CDR3 runs to 13 residues. The V gene's germline CDR1 is MNHGY and CDR2 SAAAGT. V was cut by 8 bases and J by 7 bases, with 15 bases left in between. Here the CDR3 reads CASRSVGVNTIYF. CDR3 coding DNA: TGTGCCAGCCGTTCCGTAGGGGTCAACACCATATATTTT.

The rearrangement joins TRBV2 to TRBJ2-2; no firm D call. The germline gives CDR1 SNHLY, CDR2 FYNNEI. V was cut by 7 bases and J by 3 bases, with 6 bases left in between. The CDR3 covers 12 residues. DNA of the CDR3: TGTGCCAGCAACCGGGACACCGGGGAGCTGTTTTTT. Translated: CASNRDTGELFF.

This clonotype turned up a few times. V gene TRBV15 combines with J gene TRBJ1-2, with 9 positions matching TRBD1. V lost 1 base, J lost 4 bases, and 1 base stayed unmatched. The CDR3 is 14 residues long. Germline V gives CDR1 LNHNV, CDR2 YYDKDF (reference sequence). CDR3 in DNA: TGTGCCACCAGCAGAGTGGACAGGGGCTATGGCTACACCTTC. Its protein product is CATSRVDRGYGYTF.

The chain uses TRBV19 and TRBJ1-1; TRBD1 matches at 9 bases. CDR3 length: 16 amino acids. Trimming cost V 0 bases and J 1 base; bases outside gene matches: 3. Germline V gene data show CDR1 as LNHDA and CDR2 as SQIVND (reference sequence). CDR3 sequence (DNA): TGTGCCAGTAGTATAGATAACAGGGGGCCGAACACTGAAGCTTTCTTT. Amino acids: CASSIDNRGPNTEAFF.

This clonotype was seen only a few times. The chain carries TRBV5-1 and TRBJ2-7; a possible D gene is TRBD2 (5 bases). Germline lookup yields CDR1 SGHRS and CDR2 YFSETQ. The ends were cut back, 0 bases at V and 0 bases at J, with 7 bases in the middle. The CDR3 spans 14 residues. The CDR3 spells CASSLGTSSYEQYF. The DNA of the CDR3 is TGCGCCAGCAGCTTGGGAACTAGCTCCTACGAGCAGTACTTC. The whole variable domain, remainder taken from reference TRBV5-1 and TRBJ2-7, is KAGVTQTPRYLIKTRGQQVTLSCSPISGHRSVSWYQQTPGQGLQFLFEYFSETQRNKGNFPGRFSGRQFSNSRSEMNVSTLELGDSALYLCASSLGTSSYEQYFGPGTRLTVT.